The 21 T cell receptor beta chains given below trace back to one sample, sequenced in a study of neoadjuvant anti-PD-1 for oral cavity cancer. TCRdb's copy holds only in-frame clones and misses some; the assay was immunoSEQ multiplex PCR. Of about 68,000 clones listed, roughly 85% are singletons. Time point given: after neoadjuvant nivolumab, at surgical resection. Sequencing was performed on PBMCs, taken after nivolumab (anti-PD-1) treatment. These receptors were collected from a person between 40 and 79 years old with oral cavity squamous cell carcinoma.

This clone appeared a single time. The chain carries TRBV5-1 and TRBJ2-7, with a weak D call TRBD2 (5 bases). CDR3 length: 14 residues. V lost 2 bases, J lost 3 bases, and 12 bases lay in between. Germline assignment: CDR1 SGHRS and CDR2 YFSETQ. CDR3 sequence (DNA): TGCGCCAGCAGCTTAGGAGGTCTACTCTACGAGCAGTACTTC. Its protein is CASSLGGLLYEQYF.

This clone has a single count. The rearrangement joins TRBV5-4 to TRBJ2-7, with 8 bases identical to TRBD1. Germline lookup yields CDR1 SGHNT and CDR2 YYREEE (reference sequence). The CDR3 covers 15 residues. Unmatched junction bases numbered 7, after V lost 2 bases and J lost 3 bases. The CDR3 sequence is CASSLKTGALYEQYF. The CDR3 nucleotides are TGTGCCAGCAGCTTAAAGACAGGGGCTCTCTACGAGCAGTACTTC. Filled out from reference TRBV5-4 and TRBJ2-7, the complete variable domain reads ETGVTQSPTHLIKTRGQQVTLRCSSQSGHNTVSWYQQALGQGPQFIFQYYREEENGRGNFPPRFSGLQFPNYSSELNVNALELDDSALYLCASSLKTGALYEQYFGPGTRLTVT.

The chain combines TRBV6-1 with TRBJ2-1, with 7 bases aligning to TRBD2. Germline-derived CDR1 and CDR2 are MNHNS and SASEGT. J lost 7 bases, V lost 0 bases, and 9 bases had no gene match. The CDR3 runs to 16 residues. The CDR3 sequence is CASSEAGGVPRNEQFF. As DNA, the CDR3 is TGTGCCAGCAGTGAAGCGGGGGGGGTTCCAAGAAATGAGCAGTTCTTC.

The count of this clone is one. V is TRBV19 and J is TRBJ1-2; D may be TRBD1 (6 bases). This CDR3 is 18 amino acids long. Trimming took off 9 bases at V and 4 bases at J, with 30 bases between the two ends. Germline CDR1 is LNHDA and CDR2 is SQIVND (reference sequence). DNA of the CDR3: TGTGCCAGCCTTCCCCCGGGACATCAATCCGGGTACGGCTATGGCTACACCTTC. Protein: CASLPPGHQSGYGYGYTF.

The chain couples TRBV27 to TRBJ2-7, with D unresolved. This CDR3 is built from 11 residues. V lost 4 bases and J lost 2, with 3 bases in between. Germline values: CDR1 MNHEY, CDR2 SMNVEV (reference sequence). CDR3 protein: CASSSPYEQYF. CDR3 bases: TGTGCCAGCAGTTCGCCCTACGAGCAGTACTTC.

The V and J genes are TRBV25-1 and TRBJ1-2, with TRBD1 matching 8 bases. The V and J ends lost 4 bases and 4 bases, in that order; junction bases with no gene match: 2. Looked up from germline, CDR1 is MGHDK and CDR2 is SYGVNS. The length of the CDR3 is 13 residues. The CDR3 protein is CASSGQGLYGYTF. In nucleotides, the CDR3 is TGTGCCAGCAGTGGACAGGGGCTCTATGGCTACACCTTC.

The CDR3 bases are TGTGCCAGGGCCTCTCGGGGCGGGAGGACGCAGTATTTT. Protein: CARASRGGRTQYF. V gene TRBV25-1 combines with J gene TRBJ2-3; 8 bases are shared with TRBD2. Looked up from germline, CDR1 is MGHDK and CDR2 is SYGVNS. The CDR3 length is 13 residues. The V and J ends lost 9 bases and 9 bases, in that order; junction bases with no gene match: 11.

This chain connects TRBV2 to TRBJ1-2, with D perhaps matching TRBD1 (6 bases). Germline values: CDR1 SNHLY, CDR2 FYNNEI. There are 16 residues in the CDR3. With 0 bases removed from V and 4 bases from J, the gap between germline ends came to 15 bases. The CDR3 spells CASSEAGRGRGYGYTF. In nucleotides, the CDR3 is TGTGCCAGCAGTGAAGCTGGCAGGGGCAGAGGCTATGGCTACACCTTC.

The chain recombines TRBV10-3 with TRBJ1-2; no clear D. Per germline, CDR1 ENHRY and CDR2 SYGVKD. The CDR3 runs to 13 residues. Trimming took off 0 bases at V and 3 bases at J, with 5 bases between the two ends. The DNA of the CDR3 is TGTGCCATCAGTGAGTCCGGGGACTATGGCTACACCTTC. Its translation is CAISESGDYGYTF.

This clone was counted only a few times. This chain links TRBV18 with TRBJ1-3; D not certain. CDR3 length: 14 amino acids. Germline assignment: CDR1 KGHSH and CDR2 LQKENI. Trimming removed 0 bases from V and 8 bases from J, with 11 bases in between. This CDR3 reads CASSPPNLRDTIYF. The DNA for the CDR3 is TGTGCCAGCTCACCACCGAACCTAAGGGACACCATATATTTT.

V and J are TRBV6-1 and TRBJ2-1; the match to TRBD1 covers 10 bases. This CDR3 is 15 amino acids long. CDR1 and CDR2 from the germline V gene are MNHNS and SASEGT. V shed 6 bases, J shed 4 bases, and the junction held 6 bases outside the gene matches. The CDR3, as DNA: TGTGCCAGCAGGGTCGACAGGGGGCCGTACAATGAGCAGTTCTTC. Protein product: CASRVDRGPYNEQFF.

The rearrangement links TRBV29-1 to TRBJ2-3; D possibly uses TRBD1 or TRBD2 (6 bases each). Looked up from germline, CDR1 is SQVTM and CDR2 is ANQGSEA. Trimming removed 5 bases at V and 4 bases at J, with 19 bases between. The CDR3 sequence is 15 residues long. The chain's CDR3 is CSVQKGDSLADTQYF. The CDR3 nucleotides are TGCAGCGTTCAAAAGGGGGACTCTTTGGCAGATACGCAGTATTTT.

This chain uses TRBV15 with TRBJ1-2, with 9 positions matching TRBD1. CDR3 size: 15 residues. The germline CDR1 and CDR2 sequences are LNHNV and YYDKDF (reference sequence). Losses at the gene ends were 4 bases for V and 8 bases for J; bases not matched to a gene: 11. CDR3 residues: CATSTVGQGKKGYTF. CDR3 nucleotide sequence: TGTGCCACCAGCACCGTGGGACAGGGCAAAAAGGGCTACACCTTC. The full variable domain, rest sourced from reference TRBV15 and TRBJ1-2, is DAMVIQNPRYQVTQFGKPVTLSCSQTLNHNVMYWYQQKSSQAPKLLFHYYDKDFNNEADTPDNFQSRRPNTSFCFLDIRSPGLGDTAMYLCATSTVGQGKKGYTFGSGTRLTVV.

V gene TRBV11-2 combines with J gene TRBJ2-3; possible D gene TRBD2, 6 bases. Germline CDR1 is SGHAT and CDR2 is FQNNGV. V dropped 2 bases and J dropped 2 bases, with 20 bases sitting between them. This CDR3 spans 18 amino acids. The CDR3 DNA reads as TGTGCCAGCAGCTTAAGGGTTAATGTGGGAGGAATCACAGATACGCAGTATTTT. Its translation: CASSLRVNVGGITDTQYF.

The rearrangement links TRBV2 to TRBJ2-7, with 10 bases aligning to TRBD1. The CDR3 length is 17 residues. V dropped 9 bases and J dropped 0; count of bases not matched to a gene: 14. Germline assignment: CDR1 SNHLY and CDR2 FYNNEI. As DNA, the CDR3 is TGTGCCAGTCAGGACAGGGGGTCACCCAAAAACTCCTACGAGCAGTACTTC. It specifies CASQDRGSPKNSYEQYF.

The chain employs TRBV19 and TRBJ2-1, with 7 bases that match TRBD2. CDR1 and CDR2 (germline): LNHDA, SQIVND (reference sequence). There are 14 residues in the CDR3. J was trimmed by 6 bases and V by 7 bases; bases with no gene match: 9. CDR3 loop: CASINAGAGNEQFF. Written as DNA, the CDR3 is TGTGCCAGTATCAACGCGGGAGCCGGCAATGAGCAGTTCTTC.

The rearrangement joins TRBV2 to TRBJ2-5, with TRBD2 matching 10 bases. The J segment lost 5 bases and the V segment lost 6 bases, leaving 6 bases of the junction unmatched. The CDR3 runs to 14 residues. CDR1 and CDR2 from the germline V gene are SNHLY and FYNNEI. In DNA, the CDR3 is TGTGCCAGCAGGCTAGCGGGAGTTGGGGAGACCCAGTACTTC. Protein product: CASRLAGVGETQYF.

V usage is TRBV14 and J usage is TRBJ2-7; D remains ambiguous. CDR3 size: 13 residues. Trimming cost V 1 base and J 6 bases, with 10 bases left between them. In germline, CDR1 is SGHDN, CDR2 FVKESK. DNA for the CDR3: TGTGCCAGCAGCCAAGTCCCTGGCGGCGAGCAGTACTTC. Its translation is CASSQVPGGEQYF.

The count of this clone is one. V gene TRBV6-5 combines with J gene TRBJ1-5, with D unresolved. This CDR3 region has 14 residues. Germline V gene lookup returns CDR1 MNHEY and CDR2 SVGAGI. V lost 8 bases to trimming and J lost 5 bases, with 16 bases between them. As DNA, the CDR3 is TGTGCCAGCCGAAACAGAGTGGGAGATCAGCCCCAGCATTTT. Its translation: CASRNRVGDQPQHF.

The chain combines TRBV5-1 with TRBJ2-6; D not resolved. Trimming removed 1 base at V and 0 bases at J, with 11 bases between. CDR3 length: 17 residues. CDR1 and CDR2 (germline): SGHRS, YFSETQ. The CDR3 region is CASSLKRPNSGANVLTF. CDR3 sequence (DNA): TGCGCCAGCAGCTTGAAGAGACCGAACTCTGGGGCCAACGTCCTGACTTTC.

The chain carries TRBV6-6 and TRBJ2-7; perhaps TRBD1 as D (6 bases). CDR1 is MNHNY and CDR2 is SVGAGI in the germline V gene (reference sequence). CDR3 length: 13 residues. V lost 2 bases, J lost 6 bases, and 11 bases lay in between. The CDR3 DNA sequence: TGTGCCAGCAGTTACCTGGCAGGGGCCGAGCAGTACTTC. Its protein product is CASSYLAGAEQYF.